Listed below are T cell receptor beta chains from one sample, sequenced in a study of blood T cell repertoires in COVID-19. The method was immunoSEQ multiplex PCR; TCRdb's version includes in-frame clones alone and lacks a portion of them. The data hold more than 200,000 clones, with about 89% observed a single time. The sequenced sample was PBMCs or T cells enriched from blood (not recorded which). The receptor set was obtained from a woman in her twenties or thirties who had recovered from COVID-19. CDR3s include the opening cysteine and the closing phenylalanine or tryptophan. A D gene is named only where the DNA matches it firmly. Clone size is not always given. Where it is, it says once, few, many or a class for expanded clones.

TRBJ1-6 TRBD1 . TRBV7-9 TGTGCCAGCAGCTTAACAGGGGGAGGGAATTCACCCCTCCACTTT CASSLTGGGNSPLHF
TRBJ2-7 . . TRBV7-8 TGTGCCAGCAGCGTCGACAGGTCCTACGAGCAGTACTTC CASSVDRSYEQYF
TRBJ2-1 TRBD1 . TRBV12-3/TRBV12-4 TGTGCCAGCAGTTTAGGCGGACAGGGTAGCGAGTTCTTC CASSLGGQGSEFF
TRBJ1-4 TRBD1 once TRBV10-3 TGTGCCATCAGTGGGGACAGGGGACGGGAAAAACTGTTTTTT CAISGDRGREKLFF
TRBJ2-2 TRBD2 . TRBV9 TGTGCCAGCAGCGTAGAGGGCGGGAGGGGTACCGGGGAGCTGTTTTTT CASSVEGGRGTGELFF
TRBJ1-3 TRBD1 few TRBV2 TGTGCCACCGGAAAGGGAAGAATGGGACAGAGCTCTGGAAACACCATATATTTT CATGKGRMGQSSGNTIYF
TRBJ2-7 TRBD1 . TRBV29-1 TGCAGCGTGGGTCAGGGGGAATTCTACGAGCAGTACTTC CSVGQGEFYEQYF
TRBJ2-1 . few TRBV7-2 TGTGCCAGCAGCTTCGGTCCCAGCGGGCTTTACAATGAGCAGTTCTTC CASSFGPSGLYNEQFF
TRBJ1-5 TRBD1 . TRBV10-3 TGTGCCACTAGGACAGGGGGTACCAATCAGCCCCAGCATTTT CATRTGGTNQPQHF
TRBJ1-3 . . TRBV28 TGTGCCAGCAGCAGGGGCCCTAGCTCTGGAAACACCATATATTTT CASSRGPSSGNTIYF
TRBJ2-3 . . TRBV7-5 TGTGCCAGAAGCAAAGACCAGGGTTCTAGCACAGATACGCAGTATTTT CARSKDQGSSTDTQYF
TRBJ2-7 . . TRBV7-2 TGTGCCAGCAGCCCTCTGCCGGGGGTGGGCTACGAGCAGTACTTC CASSPLPGVGYEQYF
TRBJ2-1 TRBD2 . TRBV7-9 TGTGCCAGCAGCTCCCGACTAGCGGGAGTGGGCAATGAGCAGTTCTTC CASSSRLAGVGNEQFF
TRBJ2-1 TRBD2 . TRBV27 TGTGCCAGCAGTTCCCGGGCTAGCGGGAGGGTCGAGCAGTTCTTC CASSSRASGRVEQFF
TRBJ2-7 TRBD1 . TRBV11-2 TGTGCCAGCAGCTCTCGGACAGGCCCCTACGAGCAGTACTTC CASSSRTGPYEQYF
TRBJ2-7 . . TRBV27 TGTGCCAGCAGTCCAGGCATCTACGAGCAGTACTTC CASSPGIYEQYF
TRBJ1-2 . . TRBV10-3 TGTGCCATCAGAGAGGACGGGGGGGGCAACTATGGCTACACCTTC CAIREDGGGNYGYTF
TRBJ2-5 . . TRBV28 TGTGCCAGCATCAAGGGTGGGGCGGTAGAGACCCAGTACTTC CASIKGGAVETQYF
TRBJ2-7 TRBD1 . TRBV18 TGTGCCAGCTCACCAAACAGGGACAGTATCTCCGAGCAGTACTTC CASSPNRDSISEQYF
TRBJ1-5 TRBD1 . TRBV7-8 TGTGCCAGCGGTCCGGGACAGGGAAGCAATCAGCCCCAGCATTTT CASGPGQGSNQPQHF
TRBJ1-2 . . TRBV5-4 TGTGCCAGCAGCTGGGCACAGGGCCTCTATGGCTACACCTTC CASSWAQGLYGYTF
TRBJ2-7 TRBD1 . TRBV27 TGTGCCAGCAGTCCGTGGGACAGTGAAGAGCAGTACTTC CASSPWDSEEQYF
TRBJ1-3 . . TRBV9 TGTGCCAGCAGCGCTCTACTCGAAGTTTCTGGAAACACCATATATTTT CASSALLEVSGNTIYF
TRBJ1-2 . . TRBV19 TGTGCCAGTAGTATGCTATACTCCGTCTTCTATGGCTACACCTTC CASSMLYSVFYGYTF
TRBJ1-1 TRBD1 . TRBV28 TGTGCCAGCAGTATTACAGGGGGCGGTGGCACTGAAGCTTTCTTT CASSITGGGGTEAFF
TRBJ2-3 . . TRBV7-2 TGTGCCAGCAGCCGGCAGGTTAGCACAGATACGCAGTATTTT CASSRQVSTDTQYF
TRBJ1-5 . . TRBV25-1 TGTGCCAGCAGTGAAGGGGCGCAGCCCCAGCATTTT CASSEGAQPQHF
TRBJ1-2 . . TRBV27 TGTGCCAGCAGTTTAGCAACAGGGTGGGGCTACACCTTC CASSLATGWGYTF
TRBJ1-3 . once TRBV5-3 TGTGCCAGAAGAAAGACAGGAAACACCATATATTTT CARRKTGNTIYF
TRBJ1-5 . . TRBV28 TGTGCCAGCAGGGTTCCGGGACAACAAGGGAGTCAGCCCCAGCATTTT CASRVPGQQGSQPQHF
TRBJ1-2 . . TRBV9 TGTGCCAGCAGCGTAGGGAGGAGGGTGGAGTATGGCTACACCTTC CASSVGRRVEYGYTF
TRBJ2-3 . . TRBV28 TGTGCCAGCAGTCCCCCGAGGGAGCCCACAGATACGCAGTATTTT CASSPPREPTDTQYF
TRBJ1-2 . . TRBV19 TGTGCCAGTAGTACCACAGGGATTAATGGCTACACCTTC CASSTTGINGYTF
TRBJ2-1 . . TRBV28 TGTGCCAGCAGTCCACCATCGACTCGCTTGCTTTACAATGAGCAGTTCTTC CASSPPSTRLLYNEQFF
TRBJ2-5 TRBD2 . TRBV4-1 TGCGCCAGCAGCCAAAGCAGCGGGATGGGGGGGGAGACCCAGTACTTC CASSQSSGMGGETQYF
TRBJ1-2 . . TRBV27 TGTGCCAGCAGCAAACAGGGTAACTATGGCTACACCTTC CASSKQGNYGYTF
TRBJ2-1 TRBD2 . TRBV5-5 TGTGCCAGCAGCCAAAACGCGGGGGATATTGAGTTCTTC CASSQNAGDIEFF
TRBJ2-1 TRBD2 once TRBV28 TGTGCCAGCAGCCGCCCTGGGACTAGCGGGAGTAATGAGCAGTTCTTC CASSRPGTSGSNEQFF
TRBJ2-2 . . TRBV29-1 TGCAGCGCCGGACTCTCTGGGGACACCGGGGAGCTGTTTTTT CSAGLSGDTGELFF
TRBJ1-1 . . TRBV13 TGTGCCAGCAGCACCCAGAGAGGGGAAGCTTTCTTT CASSTQRGEAFF
TRBJ1-1 . . TRBV18 TGTGCCAGCTCACCTCTCAGGGAAATGAACACTGAAGCTTTCTTT CASSPLREMNTEAFF
TRBJ2-3 . . TRBV4-3 TGCGCCAGCAGCCAAGGGGCACAGCGGTCCCCCACAGATACGCAGTATTTT CASSQGAQRSPTDTQYF
TRBJ1-2 . . TRBV11-1 TGTGCCAGCAGCCTCCGGGACATGGGTGGCTACACCTTC CASSLRDMGGYTF
TRBJ1-2 TRBD1 . TRBV29-1 TGCAGCGCACTCGCAGGGGGCGAATATGGCTACACCTTC CSALAGGEYGYTF
TRBJ1-1 . . TRBV19 TGTGCCAGTAGTATATCGGGAAGGGAAAACACTGAAGCTTTCTTT CASSISGRENTEAFF
TRBJ1-1 TRBD1 . TRBV9 TGTGCCAGCAGCCCCGGGACAGGGAACACTGAAGCTTTCTTT CASSPGTGNTEAFF
TRBJ2-5 TRBD1 . TRBV7-3 TGTGCCAGCAGCTTAAACAGAACGACAGGGGACAGTGAGACCCAGTACTTC CASSLNRTTGDSETQYF
TRBJ2-3 . . TRBV10-3 TGTGCCATCAGTGCACAGGGACGTGAAGATACGCAGTATTTT CAISAQGREDTQYF
TRBJ2-7 TRBD1 . TRBV28 TGTGCCAGCAGTATGACAGGGGGCATCTACGAGCAGTACTTC CASSMTGGIYEQYF
TRBJ2-7 . few TRBV5-5 TGTGCCAGCAGCTTCGGTAGCGGAACCTACGAGCAGTACTTC CASSFGSGTYEQYF